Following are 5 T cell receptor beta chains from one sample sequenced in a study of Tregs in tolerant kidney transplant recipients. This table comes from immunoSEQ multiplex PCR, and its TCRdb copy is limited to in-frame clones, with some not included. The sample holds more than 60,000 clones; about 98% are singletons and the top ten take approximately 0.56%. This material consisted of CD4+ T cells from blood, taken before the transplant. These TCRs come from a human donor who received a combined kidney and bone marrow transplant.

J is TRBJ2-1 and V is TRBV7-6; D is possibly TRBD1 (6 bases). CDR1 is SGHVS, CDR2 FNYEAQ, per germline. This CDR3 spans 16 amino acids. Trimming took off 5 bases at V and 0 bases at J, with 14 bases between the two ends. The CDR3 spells CASSGIRGPSYNEQFF. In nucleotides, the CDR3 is TGTGCCAGCAGCGGTATCAGGGGTCCCTCCTACAATGAGCAGTTCTTC.

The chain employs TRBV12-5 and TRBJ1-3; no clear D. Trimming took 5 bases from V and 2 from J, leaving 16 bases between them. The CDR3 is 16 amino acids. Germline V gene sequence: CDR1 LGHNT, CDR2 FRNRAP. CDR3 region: CASGLGFEGAGNTIYF. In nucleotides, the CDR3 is TGTGCTAGTGGTCTTGGCTTCGAGGGAGCTGGAAACACCATATATTTT.

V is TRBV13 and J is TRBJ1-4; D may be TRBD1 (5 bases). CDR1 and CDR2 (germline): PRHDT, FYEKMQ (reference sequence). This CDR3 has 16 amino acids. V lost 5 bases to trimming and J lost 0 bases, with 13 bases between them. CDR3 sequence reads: CASSRIDSATNEKLFF. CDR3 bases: TGTGCCAGCAGCCGGATCGACAGTGCAACTAATGAAAAACTGTTTTTT.

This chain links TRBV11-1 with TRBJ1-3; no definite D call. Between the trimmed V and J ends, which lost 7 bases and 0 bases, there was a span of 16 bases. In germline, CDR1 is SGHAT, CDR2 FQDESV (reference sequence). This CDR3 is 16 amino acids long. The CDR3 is CASKGFAGRSGNTIYF. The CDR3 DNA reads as TGTGCCAGCAAAGGATTCGCGGGCCGCTCTGGAAACACCATATATTTT.

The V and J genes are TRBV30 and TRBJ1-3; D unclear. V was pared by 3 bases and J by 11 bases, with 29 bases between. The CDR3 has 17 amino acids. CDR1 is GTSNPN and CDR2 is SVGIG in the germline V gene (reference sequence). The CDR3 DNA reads TGTGCCTGGAGACGACCTCCCATTTACCGGGTTGAGAGCGCCATATATTTT. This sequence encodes CAWRRPPIYRVESAIYF. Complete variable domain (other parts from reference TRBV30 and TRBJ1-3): SQTIHQWPATLVQPVGSPLSLECTVEGTSNPNLYWYRQAAGRGLQLLFYSVGIGQISSEVPQNLSASRPQDRQFILSSKKLLLSDSGFYLCAWRRPPIYRVESAIYFGEGSWLTVV.